The next 5 T cell receptor beta chains were all read from a single sample in a study of control samples from healthy donors and cancer patients. The assay was immunoSEQ multiplex PCR, and TCRdb's table has in-frame clones only and misses some. This sample has 25,000 to 35,000 clones; roughly 85% occur once, and the top ten carry 22%. Material for sequencing was PBMCs. The receptors come from a man in his fifties or sixties with head and neck cancer.

The chain couples TRBV9 to TRBJ1-2, with a tentative D call TRBD1 (5 bases). CDR1 SGDLS and CDR2 YYNGEE come from the germline V gene. The CDR3 is 11 amino acids. Trimming cost V 9 bases and J 7 bases, with 13 bases left between them. CDR3 protein: CATGGLGGYTF. The CDR3 DNA sequence: TGTGCCACCGGGGGTTTGGGTGGCTACACCTTC. Full variable domain (outside the CDR3, taken from reference TRBV9 and TRBJ1-2): DSGVTQTPKHLITATGQRVTLRCSPRSGDLSVYWYQQSLDQGLQFLIQYYNGEERAKGNILERFSAQQFPDLHSELNLSSLELGDSALYFCATGGLGGYTFGSGTRLTVV.

The genes are TRBV5-1 and TRBJ2-5, with 11 bases identical to TRBD2. Germline CDR1 and CDR2: SGHRS and YFSETQ. After removal of 0 bases from V and 5 bases from J, the junction contained 9 bases not matched to a gene. This CDR3 region has 17 residues. The CDR3 coding sequence is TGCGCCAGCAGCTTGGGGCTAGCGGGAGGCCCGGGTGAGACCCAGTACTTC. Translating it yields CASSLGLAGGPGETQYF.

V is TRBV18 and J is TRBJ1-5; 8 nucleotides align to TRBD1. Germline V gene data show CDR1 as KGHSH and CDR2 as LQKENI. V lost 4 bases, J lost 0 bases, and 17 bases stayed unmatched. The CDR3 is 20 amino acids. The CDR3 DNA is TGTGCCAGCTCACGGTACGATCCGGGACAGGCTTATTATAGCAATCAGCCCCAGCATTTT. This codes for CASSRYDPGQAYYSNQPQHF.

The chain combines TRBV6-2 or TRBV6-3 with TRBJ1-4; the match to TRBD1 covers 10 bases. The germline CDR1 and CDR2 sequences are MNHEY and SVGEGT. V trimming: 5 bases; J trimming: 10 bases; junction bases outside the gene matches: 13. The CDR3 covers 16 residues. This chain's CDR3 is CASSPRQGAYIGKLFF. CDR3 sequence (DNA): TGTGCCAGCAGTCCCAGACAGGGGGCATATATTGGAAAACTGTTTTTT.

The genes are TRBV14 and TRBJ1-5; TRBD1 might be the D (5 bases). CDR3 length equals 13 residues. Trimming removed 0 bases at V and 7 bases at J, with 7 bases between. Germline-derived CDR1 and CDR2 are SGHDN and FVKESK. The DNA of the CDR3 is TGTGCCAGCAGCCAAGATTGGGGGCAGCCCCAGCATTTT. Protein product: CASSQDWGQPQHF.